This T cell receptor (beta chain) comes out of a study of T cells after yellow fever vaccination. One entry per CDR3 protein results from TCRdb running MiXCR on the 5' RACE reads. This table holds tens of thousands of distinct CDR3 sequences, around 7.9% found once. This CDR3 is built from 15 residues. Germline V CDR1 and CDR2: SGDLS, YYNGEE. Turning to this clonotype: A much larger clone lies a single base off, so this may be a read error.

The TCR was taken from a man aged 18 to 29 who received the YFV17D yellow fever vaccine. Sequences were derived from CD8+ T cells sorted from PBMCs, sampled 9 to 10 days after the first yellow fever vaccination. The rearrangement uses TRBV9 and TRBJ2-5; 8 nucleotides match TRBD1. The CDR3 DNA follows: TGTGCCAGCAGCGCAGAAGGGACAGGCCGTGAGAACCAGTACTTC. Residues: CASSAEGTGRENQYF.